This TCR beta chain was profiled in a study of graft-versus-host responses after intestinal transplantation. Background on the study: All recipients got anti-thymocyte globulin induction, then tacrolimus and steroids for three to four years. General observations from the study: Some GvH clones were seen earlier in gut or blood, suggesting intestinal origin.

Repertoires were generated with immunoSEQ multiplex PCR, while TCRdb's copy carries only in-frame clones and drops some. The profile covers some 110,000 clones, with roughly 87% appearing a single time and over 0.8% taken by the ten largest. Germline CDR1 and CDR2: MNHNS and SASEGT. CDR3 size: 12 residues. Deletions cut 3 bases from V and 4 bases from J, with 7 bases between. Remarks on this clone: Antigen unknown.

The TCR originated in a human donor who received an intestinal transplant. The specimen was unstimulated CD4+ T cells sorted from spleen or lymph node cells, collected before intestinal transplant. The rearrangement links TRBV6-1 to TRBJ2-7, with D unresolved. CDR3 amino acids: CASSDKPYEQYF. The CDR3 DNA sequence: TGTGCCAGCAGTGATAAGCCTTACGAGCAGTACTTC.